The present entry profiles one T cell receptor (beta chain) with its context. The target antigen is unknown. The data originate from a study of cytomegalovirus exposure and HLA in healthy donors. Study-wide points: Association of a missense DCLRE1C variant with TCR beta V- and J-gene trimming was reported in a later analysis.

PCR employed 60 Vbeta and 13 Jbeta primers. Assay used: immunoSEQ multiplex PCR; TCRdb lists only in-frame clones, some missing. The sample consists of some 91,000 clones, approximately 80% of them appearing once. The CDR3 is made up of 13 amino acids. Germline CDR1 and CDR2: LNHDA and SQIVND (reference sequence). Deletions cut 2 bases from V and 4 bases from J, with 6 bases between. The chain uses TRBV19 and TRBJ2-1; unclear D gene. The TCR was taken from a man in his forties or fifties in good health and CMV-seronegative. Material for sequencing was PBMCs. The CDR3, as DNA: TGTGCCAGTAGTATATCGAGGTACAATGAGCAGTTCTTC. Its protein product is CASSISRYNEQFF. The full variable domain, with the rest looked up from reference TRBV19 and TRBJ2-1, is DGGITQSPKYLFRKEGQNVTLSCEQNLNHDAMYWYRQDPGQGLRLIYYSQIVNDFQKGDIAEGYSVSREKKESFPLTVTSAQKNPTAFYLCASSISRYNEQFFGPGTRLTVL.